This T cell receptor beta chain was identified in a study of cytomegalovirus exposure and HLA in healthy donors. This clone turned up a few times. Its antigen is undetermined. V lost 6 bases to trimming and J lost 0 bases; unmatched junction nucleotides: 3. Germline CDR1 is SNHLY and CDR2 is FYNNEI. The CDR3 has 14 amino acids. Points from the study as a whole: Being productive about 87% or about 30% of the time was typical of most TCR beta V segments in an earlier analysis. An analysis was carried out at a later point. It showed that HLA-associated TCR beta chains were more clonally expanded than equally common non-associated chains. Within a later analysis, the majority of CMV-associated TCR beta chains appeared HLA-restricted. HLA alleles were associated with 15,000 to 20,000 TCR beta sequences in a later analysis at 0.05 false discovery rate.

The PCR had 60 Vbeta and 13 Jbeta primers. The repertoire was sequenced with immunoSEQ multiplex PCR; TCRdb's copy has only in-frame clones and lacks some. Among 95,000 to 100,000 clones listed, roughly 10% were seen once. The specimen sequenced was PBMCs. The source of this sequence is a man between 45 and 60 years old in good health and CMV-seropositive. This rearrangement joins TRBV2 to TRBJ2-5, with 8 nucleotides matching TRBD2. The DNA for the CDR3 is TGTGCCAGCAGCGTACTAGCGGACCAAGAGACCCAGTACTTC. Residues: CASSVLADQETQYF.